A single T cell receptor beta chain is shown here with its context. What it recognizes is unknown. The PCR was carried out with 60 Vbeta primers and 13 Jbeta primers. Measured with immunoSEQ multiplex PCR; TCRdb has only the in-frame clones, and not every one. The sample includes about 130,000 clones, around 70% of them seen just once. The sample comes from a study of cytomegalovirus exposure and HLA in healthy donors. Overall study results and limits: Around 18,000 TCR beta sequences were associated with HLA alleles at 0.05 false discovery rate in a later analysis. Several V segments, TRBV6-2 and TRBV6-3 among them, could not be told apart and were dropped. Accounts indicate the classifier identified cytomegalovirus status with strong specificity and sensitivity. For most subjects, TCR beta sequences were reported to predict HLA-A and HLA-B alleles with accuracy.

This CDR3 spans 14 amino acids. Looked up from germline, CDR1 is ENHRY and CDR2 is SYGVKD. Trimming cost V 5 bases and J 2 bases, with 13 bases left between them. The sample consisted of PBMCs. The sequence came from a man aged 40-55 years in good health and CMV-seropositive. The rearrangement links TRBV10-3 to TRBJ2-7; maybe TRBD2 (6 bases). CDR3 sequence: CAISFDGGTYEQYF. The CDR3 DNA follows: TGTGCCATCAGTTTCGACGGGGGTACCTACGAGCAGTACTTC.